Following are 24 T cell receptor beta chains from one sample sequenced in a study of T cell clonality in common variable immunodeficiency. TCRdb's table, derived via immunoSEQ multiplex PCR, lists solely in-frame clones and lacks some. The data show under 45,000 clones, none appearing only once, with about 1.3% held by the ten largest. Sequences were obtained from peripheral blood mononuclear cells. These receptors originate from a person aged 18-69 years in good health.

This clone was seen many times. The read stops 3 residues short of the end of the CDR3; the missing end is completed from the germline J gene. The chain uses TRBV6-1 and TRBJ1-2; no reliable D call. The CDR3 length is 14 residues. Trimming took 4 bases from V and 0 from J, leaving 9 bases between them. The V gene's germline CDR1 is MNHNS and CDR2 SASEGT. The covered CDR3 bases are TGTGCCAGCAGTGTCGGGGAGACTAACTATGGC. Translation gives CASSVGETNYG. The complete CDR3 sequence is CASSVGETNYGYTF.

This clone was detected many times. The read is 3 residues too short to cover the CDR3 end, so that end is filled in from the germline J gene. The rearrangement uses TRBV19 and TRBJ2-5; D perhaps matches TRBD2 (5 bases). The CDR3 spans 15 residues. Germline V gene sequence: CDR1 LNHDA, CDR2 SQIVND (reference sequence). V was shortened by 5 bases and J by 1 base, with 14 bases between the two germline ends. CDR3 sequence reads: CASSPGGQTQETQYF. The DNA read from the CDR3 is TGTGCCAGTAGTCCGGGCGGGCAGACCCAAGAGACC.

CDR3 residues: CASSPPRWGQRNTGELFF. CDR3 DNA, as far as it was read: TGTGCCAGCTCACCACCACGTTGGGGACAGAGAAACACCGGGGAG. The gene calls are TRBV18 and TRBJ2-2, with TRBD1 matching over 7 bases. The read halts 3 residues ahead of the CDR3 end, with the missing end drawn from the germline J gene. The germline V gene has CDR1 KGHSH and CDR2 LQKENI. This CDR3 has 18 residues. Unmatched junction bases numbered 9, after V lost 0 bases and J lost 2 bases.

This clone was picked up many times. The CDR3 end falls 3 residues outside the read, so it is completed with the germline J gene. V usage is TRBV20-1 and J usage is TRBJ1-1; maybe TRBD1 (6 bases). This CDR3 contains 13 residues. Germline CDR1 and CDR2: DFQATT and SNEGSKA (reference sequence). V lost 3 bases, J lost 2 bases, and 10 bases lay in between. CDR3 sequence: CSASGGTNTEAFF. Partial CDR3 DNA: TGCAGTGCTAGTGGTGGGACAAACACTGAA.

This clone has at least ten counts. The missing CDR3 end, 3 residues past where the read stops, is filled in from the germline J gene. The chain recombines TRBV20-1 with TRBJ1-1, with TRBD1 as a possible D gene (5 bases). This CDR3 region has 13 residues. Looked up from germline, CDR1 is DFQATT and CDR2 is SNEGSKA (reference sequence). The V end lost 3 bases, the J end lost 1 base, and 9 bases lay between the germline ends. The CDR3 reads CSARLDRNTEAFF. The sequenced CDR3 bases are TGCAGTGCTAGGTTAGACAGGAACACTGAA.

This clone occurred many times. The CDR3: CASSLTVTSPLHF. CDR3 DNA, as far as it was read: TGTGCCAGCAGCTTGACAGTGACTTCACCC. The chain is built from TRBV5-6 and TRBJ1-6; D is unresolved. The sequenced fragment ends 3 residues before the CDR3 boundary, so the rest is inferred from the germline J gene. This CDR3 region has 13 residues. The V gene's germline CDR1 is SGHDT and CDR2 YYEEEE. The V gene lost 1 base and the J gene lost 9 bases, with 8 bases spanning the gap.

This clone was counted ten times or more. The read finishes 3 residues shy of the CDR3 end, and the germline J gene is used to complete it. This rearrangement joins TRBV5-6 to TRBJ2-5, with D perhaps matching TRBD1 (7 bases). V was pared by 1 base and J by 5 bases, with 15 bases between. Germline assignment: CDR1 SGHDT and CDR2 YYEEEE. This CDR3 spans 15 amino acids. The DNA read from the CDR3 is TGTGCCAGCAGCTTGTTAGGCAGGGGGGTGGAGACC. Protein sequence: CASSLLGRGVET. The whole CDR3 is CASSLLGRGVETQYF.

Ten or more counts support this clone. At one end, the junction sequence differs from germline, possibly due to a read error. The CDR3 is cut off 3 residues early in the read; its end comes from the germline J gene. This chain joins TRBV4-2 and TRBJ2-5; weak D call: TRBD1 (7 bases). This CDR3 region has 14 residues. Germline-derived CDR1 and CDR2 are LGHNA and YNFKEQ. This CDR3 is CASSQVPGGETQYF. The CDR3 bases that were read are TGCGCCAGCAGCCAAGTGCCAGGGGGGGAGACC.

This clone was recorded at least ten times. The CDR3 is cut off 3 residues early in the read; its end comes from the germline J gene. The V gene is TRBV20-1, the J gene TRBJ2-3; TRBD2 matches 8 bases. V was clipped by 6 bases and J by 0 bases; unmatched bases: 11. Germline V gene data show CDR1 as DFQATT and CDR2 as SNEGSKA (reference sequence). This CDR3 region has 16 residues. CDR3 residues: CSAPGRASGSTDTQYF. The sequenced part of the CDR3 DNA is TGCAGTGCCCCCGGTCGGGCTAGCGGGAGCACAGATACG.

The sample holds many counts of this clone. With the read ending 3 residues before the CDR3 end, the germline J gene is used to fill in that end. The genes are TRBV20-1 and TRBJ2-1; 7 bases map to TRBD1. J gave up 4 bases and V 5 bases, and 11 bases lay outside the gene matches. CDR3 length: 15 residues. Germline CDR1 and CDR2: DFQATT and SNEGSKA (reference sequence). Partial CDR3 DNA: TGCAGTGCTGAACCCCCCGGGACAGCTTACAATGAG. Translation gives CSAEPPGTAYNE. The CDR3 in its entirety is CSAEPPGTAYNEQFF.

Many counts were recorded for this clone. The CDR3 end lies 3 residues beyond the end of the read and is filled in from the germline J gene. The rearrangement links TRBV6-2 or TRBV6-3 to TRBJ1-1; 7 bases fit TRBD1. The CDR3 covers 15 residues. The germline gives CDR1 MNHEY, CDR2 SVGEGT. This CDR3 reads CASSSDRSGQHKAFF. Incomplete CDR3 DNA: TGTGCCAGCAGTTCGGATCGATCGGGACAGCACAAA.

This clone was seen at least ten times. The CDR3 DNA, read in part, is TGCAGTGCTAGTAGGGGCACCGACGAG. Translating it yields CSASRGTDE. The CDR3 as a whole reads CSASRGTDEQYF. The rearrangement joins TRBV20-1 to TRBJ2-7; D possibly corresponds to TRBD1 (5 bases). Read coverage stops 3 residues before the CDR3 terminus; the germline J gene supplies the remainder. CDR1 and CDR2 from the germline V gene are DFQATT and SNEGSKA (reference sequence). V dropped 3 bases and J dropped 5 bases, with 11 bases sitting between them. The CDR3 covers 12 residues.

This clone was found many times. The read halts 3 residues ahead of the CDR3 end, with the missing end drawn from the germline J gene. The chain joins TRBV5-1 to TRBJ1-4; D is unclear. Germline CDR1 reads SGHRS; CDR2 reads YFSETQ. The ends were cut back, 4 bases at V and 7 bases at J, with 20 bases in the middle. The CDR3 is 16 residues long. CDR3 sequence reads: CASSRGMATRTEKLFF. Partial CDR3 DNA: TGCGCCAGCAGCCGCGGTATGGCCACCCGAACTGAAAAA.

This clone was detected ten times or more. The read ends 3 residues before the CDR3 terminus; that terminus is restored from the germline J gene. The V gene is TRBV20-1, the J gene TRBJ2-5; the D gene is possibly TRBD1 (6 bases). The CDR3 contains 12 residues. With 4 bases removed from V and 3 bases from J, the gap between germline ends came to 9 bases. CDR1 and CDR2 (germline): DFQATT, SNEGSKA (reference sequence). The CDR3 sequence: CSATSGEETQYF. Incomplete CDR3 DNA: TGCAGTGCTACCTCAGGGGAAGAGACC.

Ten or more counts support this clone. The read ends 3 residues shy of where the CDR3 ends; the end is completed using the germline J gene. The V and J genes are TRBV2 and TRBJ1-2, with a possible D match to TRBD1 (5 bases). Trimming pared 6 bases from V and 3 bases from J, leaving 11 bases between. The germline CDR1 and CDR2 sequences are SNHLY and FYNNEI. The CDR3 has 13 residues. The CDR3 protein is CASRDGGDYGYTF. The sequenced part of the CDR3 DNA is TGTGCCAGCAGGGACGGGGGAGACTATGGC.

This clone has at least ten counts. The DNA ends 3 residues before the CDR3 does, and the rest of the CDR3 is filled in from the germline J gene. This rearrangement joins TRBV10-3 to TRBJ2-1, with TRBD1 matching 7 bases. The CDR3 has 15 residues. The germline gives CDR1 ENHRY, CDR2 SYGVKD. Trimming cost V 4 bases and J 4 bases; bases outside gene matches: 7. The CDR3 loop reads CAISGGTARYNEQFF. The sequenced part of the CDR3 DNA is TGTGCCATCAGTGGAGGGACAGCCAGATACAATGAG.

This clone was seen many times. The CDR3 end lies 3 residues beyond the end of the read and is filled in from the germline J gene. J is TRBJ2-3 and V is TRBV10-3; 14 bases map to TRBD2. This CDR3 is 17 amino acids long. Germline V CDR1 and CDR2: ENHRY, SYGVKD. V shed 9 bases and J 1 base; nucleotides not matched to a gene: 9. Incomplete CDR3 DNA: TGTGCCATTTCGACTAGCGGGAGGGCCTACGGCACAGATACG. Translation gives CAISTSGRAYGTDT. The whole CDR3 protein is CAISTSGRAYGTDTQYF.

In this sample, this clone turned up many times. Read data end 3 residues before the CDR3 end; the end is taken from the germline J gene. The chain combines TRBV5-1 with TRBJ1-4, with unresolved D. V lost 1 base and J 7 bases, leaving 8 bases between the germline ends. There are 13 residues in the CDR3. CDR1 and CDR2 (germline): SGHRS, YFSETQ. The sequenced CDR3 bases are TGCGCCAGCAGCTTGTCGCCAGGTGAAAAA. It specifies CASSLSPGEK. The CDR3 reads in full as CASSLSPGEKLFF.

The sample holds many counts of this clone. The covered CDR3 bases are TGCAGCGTTGAAGCACGGGTACGGCAGGGAGTTTCCAATCAGCCC. This codes for CSVEARVRQGVSNQP. The whole CDR3 region reads CSVEARVRQGVSNQPQHF. This chain uses TRBV29-1 with TRBJ1-5; a weak D match, TRBD1 (5 bases). The read halts 3 residues ahead of the CDR3 end, with the missing end drawn from the germline J gene. With 1 base removed from V and 3 bases from J, the gap between germline ends came to 22 bases. The germline CDR1 and CDR2 sequences are SQVTM and ANQGSEA. This CDR3 is built from 18 residues.

The CDR3 reads CSARVMPAASSGNTIYF. Incomplete CDR3 DNA: TGCAGTGCTAGAGTTATGCCGGCAGCTAGCTCTGGAAACACC. This rearrangement joins TRBV20-1 to TRBJ1-3; D unresolved. The read falls 3 residues short of the CDR3 end, and the missing part is taken from the germline J gene. Trimming shortened V by 1 base and J by 0 bases, and 16 bases separated the two germline ends. The CDR3 has 17 residues. Per germline, CDR1 DFQATT and CDR2 SNEGSKA (reference sequence).

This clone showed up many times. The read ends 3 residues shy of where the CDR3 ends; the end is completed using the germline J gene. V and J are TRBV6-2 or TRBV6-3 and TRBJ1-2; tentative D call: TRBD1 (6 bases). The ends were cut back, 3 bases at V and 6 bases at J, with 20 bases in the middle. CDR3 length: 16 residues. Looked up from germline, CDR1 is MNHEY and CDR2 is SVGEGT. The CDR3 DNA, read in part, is TGTGCCAGCAGTTATCAGGCCGCCAGGGGAGGCCATGGC. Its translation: CASSYQAARGGHG. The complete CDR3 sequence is CASSYQAARGGHGYTF.

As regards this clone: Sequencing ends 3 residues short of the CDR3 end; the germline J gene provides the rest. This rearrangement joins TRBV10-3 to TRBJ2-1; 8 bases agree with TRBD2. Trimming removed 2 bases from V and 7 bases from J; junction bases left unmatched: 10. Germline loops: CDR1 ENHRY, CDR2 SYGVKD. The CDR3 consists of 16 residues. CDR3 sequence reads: CAISERVLAGGNEQFF. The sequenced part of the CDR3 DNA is TGTGCCATCAGTGAGCGGGTCCTAGCGGGTGGGAATGAG.

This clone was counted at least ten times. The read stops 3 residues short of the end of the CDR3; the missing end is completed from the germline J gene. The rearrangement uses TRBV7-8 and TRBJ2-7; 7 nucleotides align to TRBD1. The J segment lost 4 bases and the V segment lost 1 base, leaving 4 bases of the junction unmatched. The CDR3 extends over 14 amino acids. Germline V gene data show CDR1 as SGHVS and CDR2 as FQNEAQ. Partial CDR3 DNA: TGTGCCAGCAGCTTAGGGGCAGGGGGATACGAG. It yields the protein CASSLGAGGYE. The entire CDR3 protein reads CASSLGAGGYEQYF.

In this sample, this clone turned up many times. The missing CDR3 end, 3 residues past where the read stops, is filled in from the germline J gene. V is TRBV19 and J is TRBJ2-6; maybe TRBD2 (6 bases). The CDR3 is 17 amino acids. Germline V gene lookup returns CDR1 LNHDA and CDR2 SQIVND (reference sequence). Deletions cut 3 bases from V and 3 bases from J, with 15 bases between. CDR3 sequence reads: CASSIGGLSFGANVLTF. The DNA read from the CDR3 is TGTGCCAGTAGTATTGGGGGGTTAAGCTTTGGGGCCAACGTC. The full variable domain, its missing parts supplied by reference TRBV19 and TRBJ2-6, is DGGITQSPKYLFRKEGQNVTLSCEQNLNHDAMYWYRQDPGQGLRLIYYSQIVNDFQKGDIAEGYSVSREKKESFPLTVTSAQKNPTAFYLCASSIGGLSFGANVLTFGAGSRLTVL.